This T cell receptor beta chain was found in a study of T cells after yellow fever vaccination (dated by TCRdb to between 2019 and 2020). For the wider study: The SMART-Seq v4 Ultra Low Input RNA kit was used to prepare libraries from fractions with low cell numbers. To follow T-cell clones before and after primary and booster YFV17D yellow fever vaccination, bulk TCR alpha and beta repertoires were sequenced over time. Two healthy male donors made up the cohort, one aged 18 to 29 years and the other aged 30 to 40 years. Bulk PBMC replicates and cell subsets were isolated from blood drawn at multiple timepoints before and after both primary and secondary immunization. Overall study results and their limits: The study included only a couple of donors, which limits how far the findings can be generalized. A small share of clonotypes was detected in both CD4 and CD8 compartments, with the overlap likely arising from convergent recombination. FACS-sorted repertoires could contain abundant contaminating clonotypes from the bulk population, so computational filtering was required. The secondary T-cell response was found to be weaker but faster than the primary response, with a peak reached on day 5 rather than on day 15. After the booster, most of the clones that had expanded following primary vaccination were detected again (approximately 95% of CD4 and more than 85% of CD8), which suggests that memory was broadly maintained.

Sequencing relied on an Illumina NovaSeq 6000. Synthesis of TCR cDNA relied on 5'RACE template switching, a step that introduced a universal primer site along with unique molecular identifiers. Priming of cDNA synthesis was performed from both the TCR alpha and TCR beta constant segments. Two PCR steps were used to amplify libraries, with sample barcodes and sequencing adapters being added in the second step. Sequencing of libraries was performed on Illumina HiSeq 2500 (2x100 bp) or NovaSeq (2x150 bp). The authors processed their data as follows. Reads were demultiplexed and collapsed into UMI consensus sequences with MIGEC, and V(D)J alignment was performed with MiXCR. Clonotypes responding to the vaccine were identified with edgeR on replicate PBMC samples, with the criteria of FDR below 0.01 and a log2 fold change above 5 up to day 15. Each bulk clonotype was labeled CD4 or CD8 based on which sequenced repertoire, CD4 or CD8, contained the clonotype at higher abundance. TCRdb trimmed public reads at Q25 via fastp, called clones via MiXCR and kept in-frame beta chains. Every CDR3 protein is listed once, alongside the most common genes and DNA of its rows. The V and J calls, along with clone size, are taken from TCRdb and not from the paper's own processing. The sample includes some 320,000 distinct CDR3 sequences, with approximately 11% observed a single time. Over 3% of the sample is held by the ten biggest clonotypes.

Reading the label with the study, this specimen's treatment or condition is: live attenuated yellow fever vaccine strain. A standard Ficoll-Paque protocol was used to isolate PBMCs from peripheral blood. Dynabeads CD4 and CD8 positive selection kits were used to isolate the CD4 and CD8 T-cell fractions. RNA was extracted with TriZol from bulk PBMCs, CD4 and CD8 fractions, and dextramer-positive and dextramer-negative fractions. Note on this clonotype: The antigen this receptor binds is unknown. No qualities accompany the bases; no much larger clone lies one base away.

The germline V gene supplies CDR1 SQVTM and CDR2 ANQGSEA. V lost 7 bases and J lost 6 bases; the stretch between them is 18 bases long. Measured from the cysteine to the phenylalanine, the CDR3 is 13 residues long. The DNA shown is the 39-base CDR3, in frame from base 1. Sequences were derived from CD4+ T cells sorted from PBMCs, sampled 45 days after the yellow fever booster vaccination. The chain is assembled from TRBV29-1 and TRBJ1-1; the D gene cannot be named for sure. This TCR was recovered from a man aged 18 to 30 who received the YFV17D yellow fever vaccine. The DNA sequence reads TGCAGCGGGGCAAATCCTGACCGCGCTGAAGCTTTCTTT. Protein translation: CSGANPDRAEAFF. Extended through the reference TRBV29-1 and TRBJ1-1 proteins, this CDR3 yields the full variable domain: SAVISQKPSRDICQRGTSLTIQCQVDSQVTMMFWYRQQPGQSLTLIATANQGSEATYESGFVIDKFPISRPNLTFSTLTVSNMSPEDSSIYLCSGANPDRAEAFFGQGTRLTVV.